The 17 T cell receptor beta chains presented below share a single source sample, sequenced in a study of siplizumab effects on memory and regulatory T cells. Assay: immunoSEQ multiplex PCR; the TCRdb copy retains only in-frame clones and omits some. The sample carries about 100,000 clones, 75% to 95% recorded once. Specimen: CD4+ T cells sorted from blood. Receptors were obtained from a human donor in good health.

In its sample, this clone was seen a few times. V usage is TRBV28 and J usage is TRBJ1-5; no clear D. The CDR3 spans 12 residues. V dropped 7 bases and J dropped 7 bases, with 11 bases sitting between them. The germline gives CDR1 MDHEN, CDR2 SYDVKM. CDR3 in amino acids: CASTLGYQPQHF. CDR3 coding DNA: TGTGCCAGCACCCTCGGTTACCAGCCCCAGCATTTT.

The chain combines TRBV28 with TRBJ2-1; D remains ambiguous. Per germline, CDR1 MDHEN and CDR2 SYDVKM. The CDR3 sequence is 13 residues long. Trimming took 5 bases from V and 11 from J, leaving 16 bases between them. The CDR3 DNA reads as TGTGCCAGCAGTCCCCAAGTTGGGTCCCAGCAGTTCTTC. Translated, it gives CASSPQVGSQQFF.

The CDR3 here is CASRTSGETQYF. DNA for the CDR3: TGTGCCAGCAGGACTAGCGGGGAGACCCAGTACTTC. The chain employs TRBV28 and TRBJ2-5; 10 positions agree with TRBD2. J gave up 5 bases and V 6 bases, and 0 bases lay outside the gene matches. Germline assignment: CDR1 MDHEN and CDR2 SYDVKM. The CDR3 covers 12 residues.

The chain joins TRBV7-6 to TRBJ1-5; D uncertain. Trimming removed 5 bases at V and 0 bases at J, with 8 bases between. Germline values: CDR1 SGHVS, CDR2 FNYEAQ. The CDR3 totals 14 residues. CDR3 protein: CASSPGSSNQPQHF. CDR3 in DNA: TGTGCCAGCAGCCCGGGGAGTAGCAATCAGCCCCAGCATTTT.

The chain recombines TRBV2 with TRBJ2-5, with 7 nucleotides matching TRBD2. Losses at the gene ends were 7 bases for V and 4 bases for J; bases not matched to a gene: 6. Germline V gives CDR1 SNHLY, CDR2 FYNNEI. CDR3 length equals 13 residues. CDR3 region: CASILGLVETQYF. The CDR3 bases are TGTGCCAGCATCCTCGGACTAGTAGAGACCCAGTACTTC.

The chain has TRBV19 and TRBJ1-1; perhaps TRBD1 as D (6 bases). Germline V lookup: CDR1 LNHDA, CDR2 SQIVND (reference sequence). The CDR3 has 15 residues. V shed 7 bases and J shed 4 bases, with 19 bases lying between them. CDR3 sequence reads: CASTASQGRSTEAFF. In nucleotides, the CDR3 is TGTGCCAGTACCGCTTCACAGGGCCGATCCACTGAAGCTTTCTTT.

The chain employs TRBV20-1 and TRBJ2-1; tentatively, D is TRBD1 (5 bases). Germline loops: CDR1 DFQATT, CDR2 SNEGSKA (reference sequence). The CDR3 covers 11 residues. V lost 5 bases and J 7 bases, leaving 9 bases between the germline ends. CDR3 residues: CSAGAGNEQFF. CDR3 in DNA: TGCAGTGCTGGAGCAGGGAATGAGCAGTTCTTC.

The rearrangement links TRBV27 to TRBJ2-7; D gene unclear. CDR1 MNHEY and CDR2 SMNVEV come from the germline V gene (reference sequence). V lost 9 bases to trimming and J lost 0 bases, with 6 bases between them. The CDR3 runs 11 residues. The CDR3 protein is CARWYSYEQYF. The CDR3 DNA follows: TGTGCCAGGTGGTACTCCTACGAGCAGTACTTC.

The chain couples TRBV2 to TRBJ2-7, with unresolved D. V lost 7 bases and J lost 3, with 7 bases in between. Germline V lookup: CDR1 SNHLY, CDR2 FYNNEI. This CDR3 comprises 11 residues. Here the CDR3 DNA reads TGTGCCAGCACCCTTTTCTACGAGCAGTACTTC. It is translated as CASTLFYEQYF.

The rearrangement uses TRBV27 and TRBJ1-2, with 10 bases identical to TRBD1. Trimming took 3 bases from V and 1 from J; bases not matched to a gene: 2. The CDR3 is made up of 15 amino acids. Per germline, CDR1 MNHEY and CDR2 SMNVEV (reference sequence). The CDR3 spells CASSFGQGVNYGYTF. The CDR3 nucleotides are TGTGCCAGCAGTTTCGGACAGGGGGTTAACTATGGCTACACCTTC.

The chain uses TRBV6-1 and TRBJ2-5, with D tentatively TRBD1 or TRBD2 (5 bases each). Germline V CDR1 and CDR2: MNHNS, SASEGT. The V end was cut by 3 bases, the J end by 0 bases, with 17 bases between. This CDR3 spans 17 amino acids. CDR3 loop: CASSERGPLTYQETQYF. CDR3 DNA sequence: TGTGCCAGCAGTGAGAGGGGTCCGCTTACCTACCAAGAGACCCAGTACTTC.

V gene TRBV7-9 combines with J gene TRBJ2-7; the match to TRBD2 covers 8 bases. Germline V gene data show CDR1 as SEHNR and CDR2 as FQNEAQ (reference sequence). With 5 bases clipped from V and 1 base from J, the junction kept 10 bases outside the gene matches. The CDR3 extends over 16 amino acids. CDR3 protein: CASSHPPGGTSYEQYF. For the CDR3, the DNA is TGTGCCAGCAGCCATCCCCCGGGAGGGACGTCCTACGAGCAGTACTTC.

The chain recombines TRBV25-1 with TRBJ1-1; no clear D gene. The CDR3 is 12 residues long. The germline CDR1 and CDR2 sequences are MGHDK and SYGVNS. CDR3 protein: CAPPTGNTEAFF. As DNA, the CDR3 is TGTGCTCCCCCAACCGGAAACACTGAAGCTTTCTTT.

This chain joins TRBV2 and TRBJ2-7; TRBD1 or TRBD2 may be the D gene (5 bases each). This CDR3 region has 16 residues. From germline, CDR1 is SNHLY and CDR2 FYNNEI. Trimming cost V 3 bases and J 6 bases, with 21 bases left between them. The CDR3 reads CASSDFPGALGGEQYF. The CDR3 DNA sequence: TGTGCCAGCAGTGATTTCCCTGGGGCCCTCGGAGGCGAGCAGTACTTC.

CDR3 region: CSAWEETQYF. The CDR3 DNA follows: TGCAGTGCCTGGGAGGAGACCCAGTACTTC. The chain links TRBV20-1 to TRBJ2-5; the D gene is possibly TRBD2 (5 bases). CDR1 DFQATT and CDR2 SNEGSKA come from the germline V gene (reference sequence). Trimming cost V 6 bases and J 5 bases, with 7 bases left between them. This CDR3 has 10 residues.

In DNA form, the CDR3 reads TGTGCCAGCAGTGAAGCGGCTTACACATCAACTAATGAAAAACTGTTTTTT. Its protein product is CASSEAAYTSTNEKLFF. The chain has TRBV6-1 and TRBJ1-4; D gene ambiguous. CDR3 size: 17 residues. Trimming took 0 bases from V and 0 from J, leaving 11 bases between them. Looked up from germline, CDR1 is MNHNS and CDR2 is SASEGT.

This chain uses TRBV19 with TRBJ2-5; possibly TRBD1 for D (6 bases). The CDR3 is made up of 16 amino acids. V was shortened by 4 bases and J by 3 bases, with 18 bases between the two germline ends. The germline V gene encodes CDR1 LNHDA and CDR2 SQIVND (reference sequence). For the CDR3, the DNA is TGTGCCAGTAGTACCGACAGGCTTGGACTTGAAGAGACCCAGTACTTC. It yields the protein CASSTDRLGLEETQYF.